The present entry profiles one TCR beta chain with its context. The antigen remains undetermined. The sample originates from a study of blood T cells in healthy people across ages. About the research overall: The template switching approach captured approximately one barcoded beta molecule for every two T cells. Study results and caveats: A strong correlation between TCR beta diversity and naive T cell percentage was seen.

Total RNA, at least 5.5 micrograms per sample, came from PBMCs. For the second PCR, which ran for about 6 to 12 cycles, a sample-barcoded 5' primer and a J-beta primer mix were used. CDR3-containing paired-end reads numbered at least 3 million in each sample. TCRdb itself ran the 5' RACE reads through MiXCR, one entry per CDR3 protein. Of 1.5 million to 2 million distinct CDR3 sequences in the sample, 28% were seen once. The CDR3 consists of 13 residues. Losses at the gene ends were 8 bases for V and 0 bases for J; bases not matched to a gene: 4. In germline, CDR1 is MNHNS, CDR2 SASEGT. The chain joins TRBV6-1 to TRBJ2-7, with 7 bases fitting TRBD2. This sequence was found in a young woman in good health. The sample consisted of blood. CDR3 residues: CASRLAVSYEQYF. The CDR3 coding sequence is TGTGCCAGCCGGCTAGCGGTCTCCTACGAGCAGTACTTC.